The clone carrying this T cell receptor beta chain came up once. This entry belongs to a study of blood T cells in healthy people across ages. Germline CDR1 reads SGHNT; CDR2 reads YENEEA. V lost 2 bases, J lost 5 bases, and 17 bases lay in between. CDR3 size: 16 residues. The use of a sample-barcoded 5' primer and a J-beta primer mix characterized a second PCR of about 6 to 12 cycles. TCRdb reanalysed the 5' RACE reads using MiXCR and keeps one entry per CDR3 protein. Of 800,000 to 1,300,000 distinct CDR3 sequences in the sample, approximately 25% were seen once. These same data were also listed under a study on T cells of mothers and their children.

The gene calls are TRBV11-3 and TRBJ2-3; D remains ambiguous. The sample comprised blood. This TCR derives from a girl between 2 and 10 years old in good health. CDR3 residues: CASSLTPFGIGDTQYF. The CDR3 DNA reads as TGTGCCAGCAGCTTAACCCCCTTTGGGATAGGAGATACGCAGTATTTT.